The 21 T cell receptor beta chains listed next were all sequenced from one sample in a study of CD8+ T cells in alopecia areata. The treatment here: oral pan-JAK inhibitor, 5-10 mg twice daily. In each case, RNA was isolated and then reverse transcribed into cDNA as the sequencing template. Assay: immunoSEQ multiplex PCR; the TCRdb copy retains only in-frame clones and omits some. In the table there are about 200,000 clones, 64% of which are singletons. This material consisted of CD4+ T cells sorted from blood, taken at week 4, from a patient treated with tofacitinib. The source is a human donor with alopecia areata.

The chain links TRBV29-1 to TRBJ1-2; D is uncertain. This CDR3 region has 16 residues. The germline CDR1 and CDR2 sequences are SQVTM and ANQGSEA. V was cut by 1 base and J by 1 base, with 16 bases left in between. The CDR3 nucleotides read TGCAGCGTTGAAGGTGGTAGGGTTCCTTATAACTATGGCTACACCTTC. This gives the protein CSVEGGRVPYNYGYTF.

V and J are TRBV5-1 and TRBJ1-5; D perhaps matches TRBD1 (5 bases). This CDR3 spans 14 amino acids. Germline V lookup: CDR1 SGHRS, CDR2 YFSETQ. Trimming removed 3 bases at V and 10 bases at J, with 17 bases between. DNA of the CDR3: TGCGCCAGCAGCTCAGACAGTGGTAAGGGACCCCAGCATTTT. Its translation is CASSSDSGKGPQHF.

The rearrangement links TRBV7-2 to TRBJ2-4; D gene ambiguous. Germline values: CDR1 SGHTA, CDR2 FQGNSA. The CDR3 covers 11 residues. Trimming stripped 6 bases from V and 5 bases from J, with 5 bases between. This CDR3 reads CASSTENIQYF. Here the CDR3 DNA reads TGTGCCAGCAGTACCGAAAACATTCAGTACTTC.

CDR3 in amino acids: CASSLEGRNTEAFF. The CDR3 DNA is TGCGCCAGCAGCTTGGAAGGTCGGAACACTGAAGCTTTCTTT. The chain joins TRBV5-1 to TRBJ1-1, with D unresolved. CDR1 is SGHRS and CDR2 is YFSETQ in the germline V gene. V gave up 0 bases and J gave up 1 base, with 7 bases separating them. The length of the CDR3 is 14 residues.

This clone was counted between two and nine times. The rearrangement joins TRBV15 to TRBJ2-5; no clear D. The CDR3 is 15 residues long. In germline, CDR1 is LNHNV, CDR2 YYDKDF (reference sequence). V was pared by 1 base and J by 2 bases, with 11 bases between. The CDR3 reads CATSRGGSEQETQYF. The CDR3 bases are TGTGCCACCAGCAGAGGGGGTTCGGAGCAAGAGACCCAGTACTTC.

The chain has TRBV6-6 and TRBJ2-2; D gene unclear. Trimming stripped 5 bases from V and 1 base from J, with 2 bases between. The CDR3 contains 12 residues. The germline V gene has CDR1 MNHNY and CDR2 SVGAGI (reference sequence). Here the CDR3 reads CASSENTGELFF. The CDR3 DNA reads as TGTGCCAGCAGTGAGAACACCGGGGAGCTGTTTTTT.

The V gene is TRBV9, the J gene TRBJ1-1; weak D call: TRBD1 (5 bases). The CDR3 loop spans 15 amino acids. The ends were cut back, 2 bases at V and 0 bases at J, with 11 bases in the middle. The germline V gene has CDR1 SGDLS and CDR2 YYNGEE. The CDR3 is CASSVGGTVNTEAFF. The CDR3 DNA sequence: TGTGCCAGCAGCGTGGGAGGGACGGTGAACACTGAAGCTTTCTTT.

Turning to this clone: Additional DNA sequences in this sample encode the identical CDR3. CDR3 region: CSVRGLGTGELFF. The CDR3 coding sequence is TGCAGCGTGAGGGGGCTAGGCACCGGGGAGCTGTTTTTT. The chain links TRBV29-1 to TRBJ2-2; 7 bases map to TRBD1. There are 13 residues in the CDR3. From germline, CDR1 is SQVTM and CDR2 ANQGSEA. The V gene end was trimmed by 6 bases and the J gene end by 4 bases; junction bases not matched to a gene: 5.

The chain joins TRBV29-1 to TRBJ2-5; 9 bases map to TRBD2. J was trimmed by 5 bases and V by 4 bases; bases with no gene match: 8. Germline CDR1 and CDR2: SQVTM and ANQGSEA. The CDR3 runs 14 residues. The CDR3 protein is CSVVRGGGRETQYF. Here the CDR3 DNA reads TGCAGCGTTGTACGCGGGGGGGGCAGGGAGACCCAGTACTTC.

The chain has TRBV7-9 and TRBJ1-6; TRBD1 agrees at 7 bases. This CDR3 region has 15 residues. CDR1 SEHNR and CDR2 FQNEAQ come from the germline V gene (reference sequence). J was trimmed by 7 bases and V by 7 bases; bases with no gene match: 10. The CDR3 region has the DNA TGTGCCAGCACCCAAACAGGGACAGACAATTCACCCCTCCACTTT. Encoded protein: CASTQTGTDNSPLHF.

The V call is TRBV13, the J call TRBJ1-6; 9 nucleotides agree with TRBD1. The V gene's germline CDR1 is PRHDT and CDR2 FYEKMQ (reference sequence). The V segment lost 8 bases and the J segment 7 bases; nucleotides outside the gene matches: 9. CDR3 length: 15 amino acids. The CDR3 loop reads CASRTGGGPNSPLHF. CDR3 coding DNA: TGTGCCAGCCGAACAGGGGGCGGCCCCAATTCACCCCTCCACTTT.

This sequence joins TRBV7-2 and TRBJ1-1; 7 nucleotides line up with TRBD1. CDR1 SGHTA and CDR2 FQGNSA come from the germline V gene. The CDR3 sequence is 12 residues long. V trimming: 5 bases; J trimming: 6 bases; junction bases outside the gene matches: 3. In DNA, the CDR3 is TGTGCCAGCAGCAACAGGGGCGCTGAAGCTTTCTTT. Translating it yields CASSNRGAEAFF.

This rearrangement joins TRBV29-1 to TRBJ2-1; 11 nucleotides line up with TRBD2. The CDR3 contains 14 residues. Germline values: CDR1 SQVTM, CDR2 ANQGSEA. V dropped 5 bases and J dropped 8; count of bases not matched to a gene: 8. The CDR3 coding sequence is TGCAGCGTTACCGGGACTAGCGGTTTCTATGAGCAGTTCTTC. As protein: CSVTGTSGFYEQFF.

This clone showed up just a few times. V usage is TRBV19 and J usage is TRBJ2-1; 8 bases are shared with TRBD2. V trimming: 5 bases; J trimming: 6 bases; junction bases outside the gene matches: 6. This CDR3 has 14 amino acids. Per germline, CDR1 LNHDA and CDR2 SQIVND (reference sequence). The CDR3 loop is CASSPPTSGNEQFF. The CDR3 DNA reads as TGTGCCAGTAGTCCTCCCACTAGCGGCAATGAGCAGTTCTTC.

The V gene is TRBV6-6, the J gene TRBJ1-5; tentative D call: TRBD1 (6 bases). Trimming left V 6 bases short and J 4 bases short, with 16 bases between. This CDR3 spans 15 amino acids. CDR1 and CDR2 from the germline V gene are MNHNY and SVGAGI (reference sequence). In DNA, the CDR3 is TGTGCCAGCAGATACCCCGGGACAATAAATCAGCCCCAGCATTTT. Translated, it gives CASRYPGTINQPQHF.

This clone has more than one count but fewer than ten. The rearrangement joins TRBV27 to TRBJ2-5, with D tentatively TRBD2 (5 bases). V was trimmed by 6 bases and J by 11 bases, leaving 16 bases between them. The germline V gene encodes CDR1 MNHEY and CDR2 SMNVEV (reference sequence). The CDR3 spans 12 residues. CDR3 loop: CASRAAAGKQYF. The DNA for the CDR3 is TGTGCCAGCAGAGCAGCGGCGGGTAAGCAGTACTTC.

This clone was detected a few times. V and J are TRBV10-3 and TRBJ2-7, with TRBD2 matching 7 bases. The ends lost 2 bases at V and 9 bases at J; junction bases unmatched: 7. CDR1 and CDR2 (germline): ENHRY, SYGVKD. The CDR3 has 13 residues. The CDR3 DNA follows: TGTGCCATCAGTGAGGAGCGGGAAAAGGGGCAGTACTTC. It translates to CAISEEREKGQYF.

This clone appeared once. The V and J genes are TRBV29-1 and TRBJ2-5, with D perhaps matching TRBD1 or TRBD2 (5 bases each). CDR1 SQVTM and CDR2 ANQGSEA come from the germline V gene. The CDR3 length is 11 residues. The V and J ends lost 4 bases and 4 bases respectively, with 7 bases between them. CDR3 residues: CSVGGLETQYF. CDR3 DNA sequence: TGCAGCGTTGGGGGGTTAGAGACCCAGTACTTC. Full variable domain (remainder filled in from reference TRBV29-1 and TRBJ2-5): SAVISQKPSRDICQRGTSLTIQCQVDSQVTMMFWYRQQPGQSLTLIATANQGSEATYESGFVIDKFPISRPNLTFSTLTVSNMSPEDSSIYLCSVGGLETQYFGPGTRLLVL.

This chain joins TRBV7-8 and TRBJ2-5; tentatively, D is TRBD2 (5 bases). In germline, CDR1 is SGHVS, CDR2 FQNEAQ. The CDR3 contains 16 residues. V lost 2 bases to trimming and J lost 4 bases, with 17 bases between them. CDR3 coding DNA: TGTGCCAGCAGCTTATTTCCGGGGAAGGGAGCAGAGACCCAGTACTTC. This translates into CASSLFPGKGAETQYF.

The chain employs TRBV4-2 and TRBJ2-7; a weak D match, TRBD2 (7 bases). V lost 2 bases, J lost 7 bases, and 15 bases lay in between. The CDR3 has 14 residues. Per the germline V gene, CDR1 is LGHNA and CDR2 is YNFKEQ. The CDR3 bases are TGTGCCAGCAGCCAAAATGACCGGGGGGCGGAGCAGTACTTC. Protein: CASSQNDRGAEQYF.

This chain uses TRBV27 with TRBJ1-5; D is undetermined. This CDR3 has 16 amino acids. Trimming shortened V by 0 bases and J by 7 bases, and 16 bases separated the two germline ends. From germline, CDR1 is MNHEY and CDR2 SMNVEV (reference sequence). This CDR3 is CASSLSNYPGRQPQHF. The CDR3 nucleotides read TGTGCCAGCAGTTTATCGAACTACCCTGGACGGCAGCCCCAGCATTTT.